This is a list of T cell receptor beta chains from one sample in a study of preoperative IRX-2 immunotherapy in early breast cancer. Libraries were prepared by immunoSEQ multiplex PCR; TCRdb keeps only in-frame clonotypes and omits some of them. Of 23,000 or so clones in the sample, over 75% are singletons; the top ten hold around 9.5%. The sequencing used tumor tissue, collected after IRX-2 immunotherapy. These receptors were obtained from a human donor with breast cancer. Both conserved end residues are part of each CDR3. Fields, in order: V gene, J gene, clone size, D gene, CDR3 protein, CDR3 DNA. D genes are given only for firm matches. Size tells how often a clone was seen (once, few, many) or the class of an expanded clone, and some rows leave it out.

>TRBV7-8|TRBJ2-1|-|TRBD2
CASSSAGVGNEQFF
TGTGCCAGCAGCTCAGCGGGGGTGGGCAATGAGCAGTTCTTC
>TRBV5-6|TRBJ2-7|once|-
CASSPTGRSYEQYF
TGTGCCAGCAGCCCGACAGGGAGGTCCTACGAGCAGTACTTC
>TRBV4-3|TRBJ2-5|-|TRBD1
CASSQDAGTGQETQYF
TGCGCCAGCAGCCAAGACGCCGGGACAGGGCAGGAGACCCAGTACTTC
>TRBV5-6|TRBJ2-7|once|TRBD1
CASSLTGGGYEQYF
TGTGCCAGCAGCTTGACAGGGGGCGGGTACGAGCAGTACTTC
>TRBV21-1|TRBJ2-3|-|-
CASSWVGTEHTDTQYF
TGTGCCAGCAGTTGGGTCGGGACAGAACACACAGATACGCAGTATTTT
>TRBV19|TRBJ2-3|once|TRBD1
CASRQTGGPDTQYF
TGTGCCAGTAGACAGACAGGGGGCCCAGATACGCAGTATTTT
>TRBV19|TRBJ1-5|-|TRBD1
CASSVQGASNQPQHF
TGTGCCAGTAGTGTGCAGGGGGCTAGCAATCAGCCCCAGCATTTT
>TRBV28|TRBJ1-2|-|-
CASSPWAGVYGYTF
TGTGCCAGCAGCCCTTGGGCAGGGGTCTATGGCTACACCTTC
>TRBV2|TRBJ2-5|-|-
CASSDQGPQETQYF
TGTGCCAGCAGCGACCAAGGGCCTCAAGAGACCCAGTACTTC
>TRBV7-2|TRBJ2-7|-|TRBD2
CASSPEGSGRYEQYF
TGTGCCAGCAGCCCGGAGGGTAGCGGGAGGTACGAGCAGTACTTC
>TRBV23-1|TRBJ2-1|-|-
CASSQWQGFYNEQFF
TGCGCCAGCAGTCAATGGCAGGGGTTCTACAATGAGCAGTTCTTC
>TRBV7-2|TRBJ2-1|once|TRBD2
CASSGLAGGKGSYNEQFF
TGTGCCAGCAGCGGACTAGCGGGGGGCAAGGGATCCTACAATGAGCAGTTCTTC
>TRBV13|TRBJ2-1|-|-
CASSLGLSGSSYNEQFF
TGTGCCAGCAGCTTAGGCCTGAGCGGCAGCTCCTACAATGAGCAGTTCTTC
>TRBV2|TRBJ2-1|-|-
CASRGLNEQFF
TGTGCCAGCAGGGGCCTGAATGAGCAGTTCTTC
>TRBV27|TRBJ2-7|once|TRBD1
CASRTNRDREYEQYF
TGTGCCAGCAGAACTAACCGGGACAGGGAATACGAGCAGTACTTC
>TRBV27|TRBJ2-1|-|-
CASSLRNEQFF
TGTGCCAGCAGTCTACGAAATGAGCAGTTCTTC
>TRBV6-1|TRBJ1-2|-|-
CASTQGANYGYTF
TGTGCCAGCACTCAGGGAGCCAACTATGGCTACACCTTC
>TRBV10-1|TRBJ2-3|-|-
CASSGLGRDTQYF
TGCGCCAGCAGTGGACTAGGTAGAGATACGCAGTATTTT
>TRBV30|TRBJ1-1|-|-
CAWIPTRFTEAFF
TGTGCCTGGATCCCCACCAGGTTCACTGAAGCTTTCTTT
>TRBV18|TRBJ2-7|once|-
CASSPTGHEQYF
TGTGCCAGCTCACCCACAGGCCACGAGCAGTACTTC
>TRBV5-4|TRBJ2-3|-|TRBD2
CASSLAGTNTDTQYF
TGTGCCAGCAGCTTGGCCGGGACTAACACAGATACGCAGTATTTT
>TRBV29-1|TRBJ1-3|-|TRBD1
CSVESGGGNTIYF
TGCAGCGTTGAGTCAGGGGGAGGAAACACCATATATTTT
>TRBV27|TRBJ2-7|-|-
CASSLSRGYGHEQYF
TGTGCCAGCAGTTTATCGAGGGGATACGGACACGAGCAGTACTTC